This T cell receptor (beta chain) was sequenced in a study of T cell responses to AZD1222 COVID-19 vaccine. Some clones are missing from TCRdb's copy, which holds only in-frame ones; the method was immunoSEQ multiplex PCR. The table lists 100,000 to 150,000 clones, around 89% of them singletons. The germline V gene encodes CDR1 LNHDA and CDR2 SQIVND (reference sequence). Trimming took 6 bases from V and 6 from J; bases not matched to a gene: 11. CDR3 size: 14 residues. The source is an adult in good health. The sample here was peripheral blood, taken on day 0 of AZD1222 vaccination. The genes are TRBV19 and TRBJ2-7; the match to TRBD1 covers 7 bases. CDR3 in DNA: TGTGCCAGTAGCCGGGACAGTACAAGGTTCGAGCAGTACTTC. This codes for CASSRDSTRFEQYF.